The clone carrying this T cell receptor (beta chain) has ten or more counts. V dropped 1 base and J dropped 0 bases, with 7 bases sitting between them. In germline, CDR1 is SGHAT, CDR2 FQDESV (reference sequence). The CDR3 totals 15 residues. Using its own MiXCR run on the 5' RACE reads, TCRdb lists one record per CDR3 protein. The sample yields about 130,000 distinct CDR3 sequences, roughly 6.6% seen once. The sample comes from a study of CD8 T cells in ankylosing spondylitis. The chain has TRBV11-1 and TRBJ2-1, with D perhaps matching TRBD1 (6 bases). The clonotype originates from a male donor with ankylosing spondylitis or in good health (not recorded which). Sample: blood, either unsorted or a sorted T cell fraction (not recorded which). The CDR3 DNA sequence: TGTGCCAGCAGCTTAGAGGGGGACTCCTACAATGAGCAGTTCTTC. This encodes CASSLEGDSYNEQFF. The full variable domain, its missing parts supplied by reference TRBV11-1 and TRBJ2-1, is EAEVAQSPRYKITEKSQAVAFWCDPISGHATLYWYRQILGQGPELLVQFQDESVVDDSQLPKDRFSAERLKGVDSTLKIQPAELGDSAMYLCASSLEGDSYNEQFFGPGTRLTVL.